The source of this T cell receptor (beta chain) is a study of blood T cell repertoires in COVID-19. Turning to the study itself: Whether acute or convalescent, the COVID-19 samples came from the United States, Italy and Spain.

Germline assignment: CDR1 MGHDK and CDR2 SYGVNS. The germline V and J ends were trimmed by 3 bases and 3 bases, with 6 bases remaining between them. The CDR3 has 13 residues. Under the authors' procedure: Amplification from reference gene primers served as the basis for estimated nucleated cell counts. Measured with immunoSEQ multiplex PCR; TCRdb has only the in-frame clones, and not every one. Clone size and the V and J calls come from that table; the DNA yielded D and trimming. The table lists over 200,000 clones, around 80% of them singletons. The chain joins TRBV25-1 to TRBJ2-1; D unclear. This clonotype was obtained from a man between 40 and 49 years old with acute or convalescent COVID-19. The sample comprised peripheral blood. The CDR3 loop is CASSEAGYNEQFF. DNA for the CDR3: TGTGCCAGCAGTGAGGCAGGCTACAATGAGCAGTTCTTC.